The clone carrying this TCR beta chain was detected a few times. Antigen specificity is unknown. This sample was taken from a study of immune cell composition in non-small cell lung cancer. The CDR3 contains 15 residues. Germline V gene sequence: CDR1 SGHNT, CDR2 YYREEE (reference sequence). V was cut by 3 bases and J by 8 bases, with 18 bases left in between. Study-wide points: Top 10 clone scores and clonality were higher in squamous than adenocarcinoma. Adenocarcinomas with higher top tumour-associated clone frequency had more reactive TILs. Roughly 82% of squamous and around 35% of adenocarcinoma cases had tumour-associated clones >0.5%.

Measured with immunoSEQ multiplex PCR; TCRdb has only the in-frame clones, and not every one. Seen here are about 5,200 clones, 65% to 80% observed once, and the top ten hold approximately 12%. The sequence was obtained from a human donor with non-small cell lung cancer. The material sequenced was lung tumor tissue. V usage is TRBV5-4 and J usage is TRBJ2-1; D unresolved. CDR3 region: CASSYVSVMGYEQFF. CDR3 in DNA: TGTGCCAGCAGCTATGTTAGTGTGATGGGCTATGAGCAGTTCTTC.